The sample holds one count of the clone carrying this TCR beta chain. The data were obtained in a study of blood T cell repertoires in COVID-19. Study as a whole: Donors in the United States, Italy and Spain gave samples during acute or convalescent COVID-19. In each case, the material was cDNA or gDNA derived from T cells, B-cell-depleted T cells, or PBMCs.

Residents of about two dozen US areas, aged roughly 18 to 89 years, made up the participants. The V and J ends lost 1 base and 13 bases, in that order; junction bases with no gene match: 11. The CDR3 runs to 15 residues. CDR1 and CDR2 from the germline V gene are SGHTA and FQGNSA. Assay used: immunoSEQ multiplex PCR; TCRdb lists only in-frame clones, some missing. The data show approximately 280,000 clones, 87% seen once. Sequences were obtained from PBMCs or T cells enriched from blood (not recorded which). The genes are TRBV7-2 and TRBJ2-1, with 9 bases identical to TRBD1. The TCR was taken from a woman between 40 and 55 years old who had recovered from COVID-19. DNA of the CDR3: TGTGCCAGCAGCTTAGATGGGACAGGGCCTCTTCTTCAGTTCTTC. As protein: CASSLDGTGPLLQFF.